Presented here are 5 T cell receptor beta chains from one specimen sequenced in a study of T-cell memory formation after mild COVID-19 (TCRdb year 2021). The library was made by 5' RACE. For sequencing, an Illumina NovaSeq 6000 was employed. TCRdb trimmed public reads at Q25 via fastp, called clones via MiXCR and kept in-frame beta chains. Rows with one shared CDR3 protein collapse into an entry with the most common genes and DNA. The sample records around 200,000 distinct CDR3 sequences, less than 20% of which are singletons. Under 4.5% of the sample lies in the top ten. The sample was PBMCs or a T cell subset sorted from them (not recorded which). These receptors all come from a man younger than 35 who had mild COVID-19 (a few samples of this study predate the infection). The sample titles of this study are shuffled in the database, so cell type and time point are left out; the donor was told from shared clones.

The chain employs TRBV12-3 or TRBV12-4 and TRBJ2-5, with 8 positions matching TRBD1. The CDR3 is 14 residues long. The V and J ends lost 3 bases and 4 bases, in that order; junction bases with no gene match: 4. CDR3 amino acids: CASSFGQGVETQYF. The CDR3 region has the DNA TGTGCCAGCAGTTTCGGACAGGGAGTAGAGACCCAGTACTTC.

The chain combines TRBV24-1 with TRBJ1-5; TRBD1 aligns across 8 bases. CDR1 is KGHDR and CDR2 is SFDVKD in the germline V gene. The CDR3 runs 15 residues. The junction had 7 bases not matched to a gene; V was cut back by 4 bases and J by 6 bases. The CDR3 loop reads CATSDKQGGAQPQHF. DNA for the CDR3: TGTGCCACCAGTGACAAACAGGGGGGGGCTCAGCCCCAGCATTTT.

A few counts support this clonotype. The chain joins TRBV6-2 or TRBV6-3 to TRBJ2-1, with no clear D. Trimming removed 6 bases at V and 7 bases at J, with 16 bases between. The CDR3 runs to 14 residues. From germline, CDR1 is MNHEY and CDR2 SVGEGT. CDR3 sequence (DNA): TGTGCCAGCAGCCCGCACGTGGGGAAAAATGAGCAGTTCTTC. It is translated as CASSPHVGKNEQFF.

This clonotype was seen a handful of times. V usage is TRBV19 and J usage is TRBJ1-5; the D is unclear. V was shortened by 1 base and J by 2 bases, with 9 bases between the two germline ends. Germline CDR1 and CDR2: LNHDA and SQIVND (reference sequence). This CDR3 contains 15 residues. In DNA form, the CDR3 reads TGTGCCAGTAGTATAGGACCGTTGGGCAATCAGCCCCAGCATTTT. Translated, it gives CASSIGPLGNQPQHF.

This rearrangement joins TRBV7-2 to TRBJ1-6, with 7 bases that match TRBD1. The CDR3 contains 15 residues. Germline-derived CDR1 and CDR2 are SGHTA and FQGNSA. Unmatched junction bases numbered 10, after V lost 5 bases and J lost 9 bases. The CDR3 region is CASSSSTGVGSPLHF. The CDR3 DNA is TGTGCCAGCAGCAGCTCTACAGGGGTGGGTTCACCCCTCCACTTT.